The text below deals with one T cell receptor beta chain. The data derive from a study of cytomegalovirus exposure and HLA in healthy donors. This CDR3 comprises 14 residues. Between the trimmed V and J ends, which lost 3 bases and 6 bases, there was a span of 12 bases. Germline V gene lookup returns CDR1 PRHDT and CDR2 FYEKMQ (reference sequence). Both 60 Vbeta primers and 13 Jbeta primers went into the PCR. Data came from immunoSEQ multiplex PCR; TCRdb stores just in-frame clones and leaves some out. This sample's table reports 150,000 to 200,000 clones. Sequencing was performed on PBMCs. This sequence was found in a woman under 30 in good health and CMV-seropositive. The chain employs TRBV13 and TRBJ2-1; maybe TRBD2 (6 bases). The CDR3 nucleotides read TGTGCCAGCAGCTTGGTACTAGCTAGCAATGAGCAGTTCTTC. Protein: CASSLVLASNEQFF.